The 30 T cell receptor beta chains in this list originate from one sample, sequenced in a study of CD8+ T cells in alopecia areata. Reverse transcription of extracted RNA yielded cDNA, which provided the sequencing template. Clones were read by immunoSEQ multiplex PCR, and TCRdb kept only the in-frame ones, dropping some. The repertoire includes 100,000 to 150,000 clones, 61% of them detected once, and 5.7% sits in the top ten. The treatment was: oral pan-JAK inhibitor, 5-10 mg twice daily. The material sequenced was CD4+ T cells sorted from blood, taken at week 4, from a patient treated with tofacitinib. Receptors originate from a human donor with alopecia areata.

This clone was seen a handful of times. CDR3 bases: TGTGCCTGGAGTGAGCGGAATGAGCAGTTCTTC. Translating gives CAWSERNEQFF. The chain recombines TRBV30 with TRBJ2-1; a possible D gene is TRBD2 (5 bases). Trimming left V 1 base short and J 7 bases short, with 5 bases between. CDR1 GTSNPN and CDR2 SVGIG come from the germline V gene (reference sequence). This CDR3 is 11 amino acids long. The full variable domain, its missing parts supplied by reference TRBV30 and TRBJ2-1, is SQTIHQWPATLVQPVGSPLSLECTVEGTSNPNLYWYRQAAGRGLQLLFYSVGIGQISSEVPQNLSASRPQDRQFILSSKKLLLSDSGFYLCAWSERNEQFFGPGTRLTVL.

This rearrangement joins TRBV2 to TRBJ1-3; the D is unclear. CDR1 is SNHLY and CDR2 is FYNNEI in the germline V gene. This CDR3 has 13 residues. Trimming removed 3 bases at V and 0 bases at J, with 3 bases between. The CDR3 loop reads CASSDLSGNTIYF. In DNA, the CDR3 is TGTGCCAGCAGTGACCTCTCTGGAAACACCATATATTTT. Looking up the rest from reference TRBV2 and TRBJ1-3 gives the full variable domain: EPEVTQTPSHQVTQMGQEVILRCVPISNHLYFYWYRQILGQKVEFLVSFYNNEISEKSEIFDDQFSVERPDGSNFTLKIRSTKLEDSAMYFCASSDLSGNTIYFGEGSWLTVV.

This rearrangement joins TRBV2 to TRBJ1-5, with D possibly being TRBD1 (6 bases). The CDR3 extends over 14 amino acids. The V and J ends lost 6 bases and 6 bases respectively, with 15 bases between them. Germline V gene lookup returns CDR1 SNHLY and CDR2 FYNNEI. The CDR3 is CASSGRGGGQPQHF. The DNA of the CDR3 is TGTGCCAGCAGCGGACGAGGGGGGGGTCAGCCCCAGCATTTT.

The gene calls are TRBV5-1 and TRBJ2-5, with D tentatively TRBD1 (6 bases). Germline V gives CDR1 SGHRS, CDR2 YFSETQ. Between the trimmed V and J ends, which lost 0 bases and 1 base, there was a span of 7 bases. This CDR3 has 14 residues. CDR3 amino acids: CASSLGTVQETQYF. Written as DNA, the CDR3 is TGCGCCAGCAGCTTGGGGACAGTCCAAGAGACCCAGTACTTC.

The V and J genes are TRBV2 and TRBJ1-1; 9 nucleotides agree with TRBD1. Losses at the gene ends were 8 bases for V and 1 base for J; bases not matched to a gene: 8. The length of the CDR3 is 15 residues. Per the germline V gene, CDR1 is SNHLY and CDR2 is FYNNEI. In nucleotides, the CDR3 is TGTGCCAGCCTGGGACAGGGAGGAAGGAACACTGAAGCTTTCTTT. Encoded protein: CASLGQGGRNTEAFF.

A note on this clone: Other DNA sequences in this specimen translate into the identical CDR3. This chain connects TRBV7-2 to TRBJ2-7; no clear D gene. The CDR3 covers 11 residues. Germline V gene lookup returns CDR1 SGHTA and CDR2 FQGNSA. V gave up 6 bases and J gave up 3 bases, with 6 bases separating them. The CDR3: CASSSLYEQYF. CDR3 in DNA: TGTGCCAGCAGTTCCCTCTACGAGCAGTACTTC.

In its sample, this clone was seen a few times. This chain connects TRBV28 to TRBJ2-7; D perhaps matches TRBD2 (5 bases). The germline V and J ends were trimmed by 2 bases and 4 bases, with 9 bases remaining between them. Germline loops: CDR1 MDHEN, CDR2 SYDVKM. The CDR3 is 13 residues long. The CDR3 here is CASSLSGDYEQYF. The CDR3, as DNA: TGTGCCAGCAGTTTAAGCGGAGATTACGAGCAGTACTTC.

The J gene is TRBJ1-2, the V gene TRBV29-1; D is uncertain. The CDR3 spans 14 residues. V gave up 3 bases and J gave up 7 bases, with 18 bases separating them. Looked up from germline, CDR1 is SQVTM and CDR2 is ANQGSEA. The CDR3 loop is CSVEGRKRVGGYTF. As DNA, the CDR3 is TGCAGCGTTGAGGGCAGGAAGAGAGTTGGTGGCTACACCTTC.

For the CDR3, the DNA is TGCAGCGTTATGGAAAAGAAAGCTTTCTTT. Translating it yields CSVMEKKAFF. V is TRBV29-1 and J is TRBJ1-1; D is undetermined. V lost 5 bases, J lost 9 bases, and 10 bases lay in between. The CDR3 contains 10 residues. Germline V gives CDR1 SQVTM, CDR2 ANQGSEA.

This chain links TRBV11-1 with TRBJ2-7, with TRBD2 identical over 7 bases. CDR1 is SGHAT and CDR2 is FQDESV in the germline V gene (reference sequence). Trimming removed 4 bases from V and 9 bases from J; junction bases left unmatched: 12. The CDR3 runs 14 residues. The CDR3 DNA follows: TGTGCCAGCAGCTCGGGGGACTACCGCTCTCGGCAGTACTTC. Translated: CASSSGDYRSRQYF.

The rearrangement uses TRBV29-1 and TRBJ2-7; D may be TRBD1 or TRBD2 (5 bases each). Germline lookup yields CDR1 SQVTM and CDR2 ANQGSEA. Trimming removed 6 bases from V and 0 bases from J, with 15 bases in between. The CDR3 totals 14 residues. CDR3 nucleotide sequence: TGCAGCGTGGGCTGGGGGTACAGCTCCTACGAGCAGTACTTC. Translation gives CSVGWGYSSYEQYF.

This sequence joins TRBV7-9 and TRBJ2-1, with 8 nucleotides matching TRBD2. The CDR3 runs 16 residues. V dropped 5 bases and J dropped 0; count of bases not matched to a gene: 6. CDR1 and CDR2 from the germline V gene are SEHNR and FQNEAQ (reference sequence). The DNA of the CDR3 is TGTGCCAGCAGCCTAACTAGCGGCGCCTCCTACAATGAGCAGTTCTTC. The encoded protein is CASSLTSGASYNEQFF.

This sequence joins TRBV7-9 and TRBJ2-4; the D call may be TRBD1 or TRBD2 (6 bases each). The CDR3 extends over 15 amino acids. The V end was cut by 5 bases, the J end by 2 bases, with 13 bases between. CDR1 SEHNR and CDR2 FQNEAQ come from the germline V gene (reference sequence). CDR3 loop: CASSKGGATKNIQYF. Here the CDR3 DNA reads TGTGCCAGCAGCAAGGGGGGAGCGACCAAAAACATTCAGTACTTC.

The V gene is TRBV30, the J gene TRBJ1-2; D may be TRBD1 (5 bases). The ends were cut back, 1 base at V and 4 bases at J, with 10 bases in the middle. Per the germline V gene, CDR1 is GTSNPN and CDR2 is SVGIG (reference sequence). The CDR3 length is 13 residues. The DNA of the CDR3 is TGTGCCTGGAGTGAGGGGTTTGGCTATGGCTACACCTTC. Its translation: CAWSEGFGYGYTF.

This clone was recorded once. This chain links TRBV7-9 with TRBJ1-2, with a tentative D call TRBD1 (6 bases). CDR1 and CDR2 from the germline V gene are SEHNR and FQNEAQ (reference sequence). This CDR3 has 16 amino acids. Trimming pared 5 bases from V and 2 bases from J, leaving 18 bases between. CDR3 bases: TGTGCCAGCAGCCTGGGAGGCACAGGGCCCAACTATGGCTACACCTTC. The encoded protein is CASSLGGTGPNYGYTF.

The CDR3: CASSPDSFDYGYTF. For the CDR3, the DNA is TGTGCCAGCAGTCCCGACAGTTTCGACTATGGCTACACCTTC. This chain joins TRBV6-5 and TRBJ1-2; D may be TRBD1 (5 bases). The CDR3 spans 14 residues. Germline V gene lookup returns CDR1 MNHEY and CDR2 SVGAGI. Trimming stripped 5 bases from V and 3 bases from J, with 13 bases between.

This chain joins TRBV10-3 and TRBJ1-5; 7 bases are a match to TRBD1. The J segment lost 1 base and the V segment lost 6 bases, leaving 3 bases of the junction unmatched. This CDR3 region has 14 residues. Germline V gene lookup returns CDR1 ENHRY and CDR2 SYGVKD. The CDR3 reads CAIRGTESNQPQHF. CDR3 sequence (DNA): TGTGCCATCAGAGGGACAGAGAGCAATCAGCCCCAGCATTTT.

The chain has TRBV27 and TRBJ2-6; either TRBD1 or TRBD2 may supply D (5 bases each). This CDR3 spans 14 amino acids. Between the trimmed V and J ends, which lost 2 bases and 4 bases, there was a span of 6 bases. The germline V gene has CDR1 MNHEY and CDR2 SMNVEV (reference sequence). CDR3 coding DNA: TGTGCCAGCAGTTTAGAGGGGGGGGCCAACGTCCTGACTTTC. Protein sequence: CASSLEGGANVLTF.

This clone has only a few counts. The identical CDR3 is also encoded by other nucleotide sequences in the sample. J is TRBJ2-2 and V is TRBV5-6; TRBD2 is a possible D gene (5 bases). The germline gives CDR1 SGHDT, CDR2 YYEEEE. The CDR3 extends over 13 amino acids. V shed 5 bases and J shed 5 bases, with 10 bases lying between them. In nucleotides, the CDR3 is TGTGCCAGCAGACCCACTAGAACCGGGGAGCTGTTTTTT. Translation: CASRPTRTGELFF. Filled out from reference TRBV5-6 and TRBJ2-2, the complete variable domain reads DAGVTQSPTHLIKTRGQQVTLRCSPKSGHDTVSWYQQALGQGPQFIFQYYEEEERQRGNFPDRFSGHQFPNYSSELNVNALLLGDSALYLCASRPTRTGELFFGEGSRLTVL.

J is TRBJ1-1 and V is TRBV20-1; D is unclear. The CDR3 is made up of 11 amino acids. V lost 5 bases, J lost 1 base, and 5 bases lay in between. The V gene's germline CDR1 is DFQATT and CDR2 SNEGSKA (reference sequence). The CDR3 reads CSASENTEAFF. The CDR3 DNA follows: TGCAGTGCTTCCGAGAACACTGAAGCTTTCTTT.

The chain employs TRBV30 and TRBJ1-2, with D perhaps matching TRBD1 (6 bases). The CDR3 contains 11 residues. V was shortened by 4 bases and J by 7 bases, with 10 bases between the two germline ends. From germline, CDR1 is GTSNPN and CDR2 SVGIG (reference sequence). As DNA, the CDR3 is TGTGCCTGGATACAGGGACTTGGCTACACCTTC. It specifies CAWIQGLGYTF.

This chain joins TRBV5-1 and TRBJ2-3; D ambiguous. This CDR3 has 13 amino acids. V lost 6 bases to trimming and J lost 5 bases, with 13 bases between them. Per the germline V gene, CDR1 is SGHRS and CDR2 is YFSETQ. The CDR3 sequence: CASTSTLVDTQYF. CDR3 DNA: TGCGCCAGCACTTCGACCCTGGTAGATACGCAGTATTTT.

V and J are TRBV7-9 and TRBJ2-5, with 10 bases identical to TRBD2. V shed 5 bases and J 5 bases; nucleotides not matched to a gene: 11. The germline CDR1 and CDR2 sequences are SEHNR and FQNEAQ (reference sequence). The CDR3 has 16 amino acids. The CDR3 nucleotides are TGTGCCAGCAGCGACCTTAGCGGGGGGCTCCAGGAGACCCAGTACTTC. Its translation is CASSDLSGGLQETQYF. The full variable domain, its missing parts supplied by reference TRBV7-9 and TRBJ2-5, is DTGVSQNPRHKITKRGQNVTFRCDPISEHNRLYWYRQTLGQGPEFLTYFQNEAQLEKSRLLSDRFSAERPKGSFSTLEIQRTEQGDSAMYLCASSDLSGGLQETQYFGPGTRLLVL.

The chain employs TRBV9 and TRBJ2-6, with 9 bases aligning to TRBD1. This CDR3 has 17 residues. The V segment lost 0 bases and the J segment 4 bases; nucleotides outside the gene matches: 5. From germline, CDR1 is SGDLS and CDR2 YYNGEE. The CDR3 nucleotides read TGTGCCAGCAGCGTAGACGGACAGGGGATGGGGGCCAACGTCCTGACTTTC. This codes for CASSVDGQGMGANVLTF.

V is TRBV11-2 and J is TRBJ1-2; D not resolved. Trimming removed 6 bases from V and 0 bases from J, with 8 bases in between. CDR1 is SGHAT, CDR2 FQNNGV, per germline. This CDR3 has 13 amino acids. This CDR3 reads CASREQANYGYTF. CDR3 nucleotide sequence: TGTGCCAGCAGGGAGCAAGCTAACTATGGCTACACCTTC. Combining the CDR3 with reference TRBV11-2 and TRBJ1-2 gives the whole variable domain EAGVAQSPRYKIIEKRQSVAFWCNPISGHATLYWYQQILGQGPKLLIQFQNNGVVDDSQLPKDRFSAERLKGVDSTLKIQPAKLEDSAVYLCASREQANYGYTFGSGTRLTVV.

This clone has a handful of counts. This chain uses TRBV29-1 with TRBJ2-5; D is unresolved. The V and J ends lost 2 bases and 5 bases respectively, with 9 bases between them. This CDR3 has 12 residues. Germline CDR1 SQVTM, CDR2 ANQGSEA. In DNA form, the CDR3 reads TGCAGCGTTGAATTGGGTCGGGAGACCCAGTACTTC. This encodes CSVELGRETQYF.

The CDR3 DNA sequence: TGTGCCAGCAGATCCGGGACTAGGAACACCGGGGAGCTGTTTTTT. It is translated as CASRSGTRNTGELFF. This sequence joins TRBV7-2 and TRBJ2-2, with 8 bases identical to TRBD2. The trim removed 6 bases at V and 1 base at J, leaving 4 bases unmatched. Germline values: CDR1 SGHTA, CDR2 FQGNSA. This CDR3 region has 15 residues.

The V call is TRBV9, the J call TRBJ2-7, with TRBD1 matching over 7 bases. V gave up 4 bases and J gave up 2 bases; unmatched junction bases: 9. Per germline, CDR1 SGDLS and CDR2 YYNGEE. The CDR3 totals 15 residues. CDR3 loop: CASSLTGVGAYEQYF. CDR3 nucleotides: TGTGCCAGCAGCTTAACAGGGGTGGGGGCCTACGAGCAGTACTTC.

In its sample, this clone was seen a few times. This sequence joins TRBV28 and TRBJ1-2, with TRBD1 matching over 9 bases. This CDR3 spans 15 amino acids. CDR1 and CDR2 from the germline V gene are MDHEN and SYDVKM. V lost 4 bases and J lost 4; bases outside the gene matches: 7. The CDR3 nucleotides read TGTGCCAGCAGTTCCATGACAGGGGGTGGCTATGGCTACACCTTC. Residues: CASSSMTGGGYGYTF.

This clone showed up just a few times. The chain employs TRBV5-4 and TRBJ2-3; 7 nucleotides align to TRBD2. The V gene end was trimmed by 4 bases and the J gene end by 3 bases; junction bases not matched to a gene: 11. The CDR3 is 16 amino acids. The V gene's germline CDR1 is SGHNT and CDR2 YYREEE (reference sequence). The CDR3 loop reads CASSVRAGTQTDTQYF. The CDR3 DNA reads as TGTGCCAGCAGCGTGAGAGCGGGGACGCAAACAGATACGCAGTATTTT.